This TCR beta chain was documented in a study of a mutant IDH1 vaccine in newly diagnosed glioma. Study overall: Treated patients, averaging about 40 years, were around 62% male and around 40% female. Prior therapy was radiotherapy, temozolomide, or both; most received both. Overall study results and limits: The study observed vaccine-induced immune responses in 93.3% of patients.

The CDR3 runs 15 residues. Germline loops: CDR1 SGHRS, CDR2 YFSETQ. V was clipped by 6 bases and J by 0 bases, with 13 bases between them. Regarding time point: baseline, week 1 (first vaccination visit). Treatment of the sample: pre-vaccination baseline after standard-of-care therapy. Concerning this clone itself: Its antigen is still unknown.

This table comes from immunoSEQ multiplex PCR, and its TCRdb copy is limited to in-frame clones, with some not included. Of approximately 100,000 clones detected, over 85% appear once; the ten largest clones hold roughly 0.58%. The TCR originated in a woman aged 50 to 60 with glioma. The rearrangement links TRBV5-1 to TRBJ2-1; TRBD1 is a possible D gene (5 bases). Sequencing used PBMCs, obtained from a glioma patient treated with radiotherapy, temozolomide or both. CDR3 protein: CASISGAGSYNEQFF. CDR3 sequence (DNA): TGCGCCAGCATCTCTGGGGCAGGCTCCTACAATGAGCAGTTCTTC.